This T cell receptor beta chain appears in the sequencing data of a study of post-analysis software for immune sequencing data. Study-wide findings and caveats: TRBV5-6, TRBV5-1 and TRBV20-1 belonged to a set of a handful of TRBV segments that were more frequent in patients than controls. The authors found that F measure strongly co-clustered same-batch samples. Patients with multiple sclerosis recorded significantly lower normalized Chao1 diversity than controls, the study found.

Every TCR beta cDNA library bore unique molecular identifiers. Around 500,000 cDNA molecules were obtained per 1 to 10 million input T cells. MiXCR, run by TCRdb on the PCR reads, gives a single entry per CDR3 protein. The repertoire holds 600,000 to 700,000 distinct CDR3 sequences, around 60% seen once, with about 11% in the top ten. V trimming: 1 base; J trimming: 7 bases; junction bases outside the gene matches: 6. The CDR3 is made up of 16 amino acids. Germline lookup yields CDR1 SQVTM and CDR2 ANQGSEA. This clonotype was observed a few times. Its antigen remains unidentified. The receptor's source is a girl aged 2 to 9 with multiple sclerosis. The V call is TRBV29-1, the J call TRBJ2-1; TRBD2 matches at 14 bases. Sequenced input: blood. The CDR3 here is CSVEGGTSGRGNEQFF. The CDR3 nucleotides read TGCAGCGTTGAAGGCGGGACTAGCGGGAGAGGGAATGAGCAGTTCTTC.